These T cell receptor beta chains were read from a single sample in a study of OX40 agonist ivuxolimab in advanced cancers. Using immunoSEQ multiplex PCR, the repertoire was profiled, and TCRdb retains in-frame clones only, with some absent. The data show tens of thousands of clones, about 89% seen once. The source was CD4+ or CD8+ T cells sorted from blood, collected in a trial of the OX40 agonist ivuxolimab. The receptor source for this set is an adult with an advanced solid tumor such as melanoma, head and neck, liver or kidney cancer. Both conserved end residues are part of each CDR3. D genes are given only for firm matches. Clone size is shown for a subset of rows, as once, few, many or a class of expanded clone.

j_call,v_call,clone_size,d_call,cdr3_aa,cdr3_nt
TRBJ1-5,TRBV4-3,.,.,CASSQAQGQPQHF,TGCGCCAGCAGCCAAGCGCAGGGCCAGCCCCAGCATTTT
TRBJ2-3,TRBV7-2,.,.,CASDIFLDTDTQYF,TGTGCCAGCGATATTTTTCTGGACACAGATACGCAGTATTTT
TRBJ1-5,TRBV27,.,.,CASSLGFNQPQHF,TGTGCCAGCAGTTTGGGGTTTAATCAGCCCCAGCATTTT
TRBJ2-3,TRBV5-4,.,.,CASSLTDTQYF,TGTGCCAGCAGCTTAACAGATACGCAGTATTTT
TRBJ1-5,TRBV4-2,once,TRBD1,CASSQTGGGQPQHF,TGTGCCAGCAGTCAGACAGGGGGCGGGCAGCCCCAGCATTTT
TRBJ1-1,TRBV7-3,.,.,CASSLNGGANTEAFF,TGTGCCAGCAGCTTAAACGGGGGGGCGAACACTGAAGCTTTCTTT
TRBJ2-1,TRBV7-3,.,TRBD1,CASSSYQTGTAHYEQFF,TGTGCCAGCAGCTCGTATCAAACCGGGACAGCTCATTATGAGCAGTTCTTC
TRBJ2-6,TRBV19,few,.,CASSTNVTNQSRANVLTF,TGTGCCAGTAGTACAAACGTGACAAATCAAAGTCGGGCCAACGTCCTGACTTTC
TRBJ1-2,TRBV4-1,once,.,CASSQDPREGYGYTF,TGCGCCAGCAGCCAAGATCCCAGGGAAGGATATGGCTACACCTTC
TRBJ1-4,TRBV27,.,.,CASTSIGSGTEKLFF,TGTGCCAGCACCTCGATTGGGTCAGGGACCGAAAAACTGTTTTTT
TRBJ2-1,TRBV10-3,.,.,CAISELTGENNEQFF,TGTGCCATCAGTGAATTGACAGGCGAGAACAATGAGCAGTTCTTC
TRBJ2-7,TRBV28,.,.,CASSPSGAGEQYF,TGTGCCAGCAGTCCATCAGGGGCGGGCGAGCAGTACTTC
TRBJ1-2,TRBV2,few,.,CASSAQSGYTF,TGTGCCAGCAGTGCGCAATCTGGCTACACCTTC
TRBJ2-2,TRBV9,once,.,CASSASGVDTGELFF,TGTGCCAGCAGCGCTAGTGGGGTGGACACCGGGGAGCTGTTTTTT
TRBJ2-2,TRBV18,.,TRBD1,CASSPEGTGTNTGELFF,TGTGCCAGCTCACCAGAAGGGACAGGAACGAACACCGGGGAGCTGTTTTTT
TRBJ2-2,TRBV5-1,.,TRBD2,CASSFREGRAGELFF,TGCGCCAGCAGCTTCCGGGAGGGGAGGGCCGGGGAGCTGTTTTTT
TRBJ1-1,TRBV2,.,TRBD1,CASSLGQATTEAFF,TGTGCCAGCAGTTTGGGACAGGCTACAACTGAAGCTTTCTTT
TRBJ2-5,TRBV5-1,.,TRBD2,CASSLVGGQETQYF,TGCGCCAGCAGCTTAGTGGGGGGGCAAGAGACCCAGTACTTC
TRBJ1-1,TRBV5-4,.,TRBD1,CASNPDEPDREVDEAFF,TGTGCCAGCAACCCGGATGAGCCGGACAGGGAGGTAGATGAAGCTTTCTTT
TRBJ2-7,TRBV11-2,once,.,CASSIAGGRNEQYF,TGTGCCAGCAGCATAGCTGGGGGAAGGAACGAGCAGTACTTC
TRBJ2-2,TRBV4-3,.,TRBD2,CASSLLAGGTGELFF,TGCGCCAGCAGCCTTCTAGCGGGGGGAACCGGGGAGCTGTTTTTT
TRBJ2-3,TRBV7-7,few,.,CASSLGSISTDTQYF,TGTGCCAGCAGCTTAGGGTCGATTAGCACAGATACGCAGTATTTT